This T cell receptor (beta chain) originates from a study of early T cells in non-severe SARS-CoV-2 infection. Turning to the study itself: Unsorted whole blood bulk RNA was sequenced, with unpaired chains.

General study points: Database matching using VDJdb favored anti-spike CD8 responses, with private and CD4 specificities left missing.

CDR1 is MNHEY, CDR2 SVGEGT, per germline. This CDR3 is 13 amino acids long. Attached unique molecular identifiers marked individual cDNA molecules. Each CDR3 protein is one row after TCRdb ran MiXCR on the 5' RACE reads. This sample has about 30,000 distinct CDR3 sequences; more than 5% occur once, and the top ten carry approximately 11%. Points on this clonotype: The antigen is undetermined. A much larger clone sits a single nucleotide away, making a read error possible.

This clonotype was obtained from an adult who was a healthcare worker with PCR-confirmed SARS-CoV-2 infection or an uninfected control (not recorded which). This chain joins TRBV6-2 or TRBV6-3 and TRBJ2-2, with a weak D call TRBD1 (6 bases). Sample: whole blood. CDR3 sequence: CVSTDRKIGELFF. The CDR3 DNA reads TGTGTCAGCACAGACAGGAAAATCGGGGAGCTGTTTTTT.